This T cell receptor (beta chain) was captured by sequencing in a study of glioma-infiltrating T cells. Study results and caveats: Very few CDR3 sequences were shared between tissue and blood. Tissue-blood divergence was below expectation in non-neoplastic patients, above in gliomas.

Regarding this clonotype: Its antigen is as yet unknown.

Using RNA template, CDR3s of TCR alpha and beta were amplified with iRepertoire arm-PCR. One entry per CDR3 protein, called by TCRdb with MiXCR from the multiplex PCR reads. The data hold under 150,000 distinct CDR3 sequences, with around a quarter observed a single time. The V end was cut by 1 base, the J end by 8 bases, with 7 bases between. The CDR3 length is 12 residues. Germline lookup yields CDR1 SGDLS and CDR2 YYNGEE. The receptor's source is a human donor with low-grade glioma or glioblastoma, undergoing nonglioma brain surgery, or in good health (not recorded which). The chain uses TRBV9 and TRBJ2-1, with no clear D. Sequencing was done on a sample of glioma tissue, nonneoplastic brain tissue, or PBMCs (not recorded which). The CDR3 nucleotides are TGTGCCAGCAGCGTAAGGTTTCATGAGCAGTTCTTC. Translated, it gives CASSVRFHEQFF.